This T cell receptor beta chain was found in a study of cytomegalovirus exposure and HLA in healthy donors. Regarding this clone: Its antigen is currently unknown.

Sequenced by immunoSEQ multiplex PCR; TCRdb stores in-frame clones only, minus some. Of 95,000 to 150,000 clones in the sample, about 91% were seen once. Study observations and caveats: First-cohort TCR clusters tended to co-occur in the 120 or so validation repertoires, a later analysis found.

V lost 0 bases and J lost 5, with 10 bases in between. Germline V gives CDR1 SGHAT, CDR2 FQNNGV. This CDR3 region has 14 residues. This rearrangement joins TRBV11-2 to TRBJ1-2, with TRBD1 as a possible D gene (5 bases). The specimen was PBMCs. The sequence was collected from a woman in her late teens or twenties in good health and CMV-seronegative. The CDR3 spells CASSLDSRGYGYTF. In nucleotides, the CDR3 is TGTGCCAGCAGCTTAGACTCAAGGGGTTATGGCTACACCTTC.